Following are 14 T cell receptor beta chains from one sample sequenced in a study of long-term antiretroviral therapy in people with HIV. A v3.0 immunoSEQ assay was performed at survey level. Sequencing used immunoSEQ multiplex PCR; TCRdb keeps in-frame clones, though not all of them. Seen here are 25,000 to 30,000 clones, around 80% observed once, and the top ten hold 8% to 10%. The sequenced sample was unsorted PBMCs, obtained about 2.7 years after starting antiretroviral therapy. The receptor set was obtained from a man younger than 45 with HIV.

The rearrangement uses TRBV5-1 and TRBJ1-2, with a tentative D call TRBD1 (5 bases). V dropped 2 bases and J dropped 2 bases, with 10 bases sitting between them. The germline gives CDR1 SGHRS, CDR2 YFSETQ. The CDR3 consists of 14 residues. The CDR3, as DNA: TGCGCCAGCAGCTTCCACGGGGCGAACTATGGCTACACCTTC. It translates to CASSFHGANYGYTF.

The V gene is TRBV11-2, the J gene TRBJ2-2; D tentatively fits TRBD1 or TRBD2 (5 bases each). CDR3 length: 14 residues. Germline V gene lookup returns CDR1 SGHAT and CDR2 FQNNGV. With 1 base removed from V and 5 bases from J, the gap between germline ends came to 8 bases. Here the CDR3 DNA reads TGTGCCAGCAGCTTAGGATGGGGGACCGGGGAGCTGTTTTTT. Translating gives CASSLGWGTGELFF.

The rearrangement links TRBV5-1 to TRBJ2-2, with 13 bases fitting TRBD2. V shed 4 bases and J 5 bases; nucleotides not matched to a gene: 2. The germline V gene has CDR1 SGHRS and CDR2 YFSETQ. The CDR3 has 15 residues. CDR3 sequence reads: CASSGGLAGTGELFF. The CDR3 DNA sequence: TGCGCCAGCAGCGGGGGACTAGCGGGGACCGGGGAGCTGTTTTTT.

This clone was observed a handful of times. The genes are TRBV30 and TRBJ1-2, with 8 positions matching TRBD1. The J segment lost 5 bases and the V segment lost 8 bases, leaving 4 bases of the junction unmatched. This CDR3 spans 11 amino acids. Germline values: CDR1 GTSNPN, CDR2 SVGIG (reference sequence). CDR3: CAGGQDYGYTF. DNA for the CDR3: TGTGCCGGGGGACAGGATTATGGCTACACCTTC.

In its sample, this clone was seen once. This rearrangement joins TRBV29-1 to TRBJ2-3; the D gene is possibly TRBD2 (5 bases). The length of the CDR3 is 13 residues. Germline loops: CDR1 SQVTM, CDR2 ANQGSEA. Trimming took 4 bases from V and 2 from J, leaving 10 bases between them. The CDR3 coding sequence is TGCAGCGTTGGGACTTCGTTCACAGATACGCAGTATTTT. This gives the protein CSVGTSFTDTQYF.

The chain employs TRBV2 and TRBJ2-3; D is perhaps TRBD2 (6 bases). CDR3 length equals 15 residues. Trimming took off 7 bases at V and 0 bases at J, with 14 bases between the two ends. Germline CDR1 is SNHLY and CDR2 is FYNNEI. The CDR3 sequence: CASTSRAGSTDTQYF. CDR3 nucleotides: TGTGCCAGCACCTCACGGGCGGGGAGCACAGATACGCAGTATTTT.

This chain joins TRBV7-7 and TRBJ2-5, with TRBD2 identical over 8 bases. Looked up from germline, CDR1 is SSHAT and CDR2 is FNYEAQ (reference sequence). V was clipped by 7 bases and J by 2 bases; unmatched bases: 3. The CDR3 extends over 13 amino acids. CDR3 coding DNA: TGTGCCAGCACCGGGGGGGTGCAAGAGACCCAGTACTTC. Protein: CASTGGVQETQYF.

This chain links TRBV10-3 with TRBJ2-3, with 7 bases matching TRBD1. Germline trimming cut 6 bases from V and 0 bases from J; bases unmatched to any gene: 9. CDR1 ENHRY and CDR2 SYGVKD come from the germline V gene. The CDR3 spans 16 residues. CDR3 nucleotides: TGTGCCATCAGCAGAACGGGACAGTATAGCACAGATACGCAGTATTTT. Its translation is CAISRTGQYSTDTQYF.

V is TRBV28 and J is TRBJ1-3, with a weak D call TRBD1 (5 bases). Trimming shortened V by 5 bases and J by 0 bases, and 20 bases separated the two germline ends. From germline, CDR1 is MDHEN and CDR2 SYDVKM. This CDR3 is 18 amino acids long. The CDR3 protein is CASSLGPGPSLSGNTIYF. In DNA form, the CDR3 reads TGTGCCAGCAGTCTCGGACCGGGGCCCAGCCTCTCTGGAAACACCATATATTTT.

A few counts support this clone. The CDR3: CASSRQGASPLHF. The CDR3 DNA reads TGTGCCAGCAGTCGACAGGGTGCCTCACCCCTCCACTTT. The J gene is TRBJ1-6, the V gene TRBV6-5; 7 bases line up with TRBD1. Trimming cost V 5 bases and J 10 bases; bases outside gene matches: 5. The CDR3 is 13 residues long. The germline gives CDR1 MNHEY, CDR2 SVGAGI.

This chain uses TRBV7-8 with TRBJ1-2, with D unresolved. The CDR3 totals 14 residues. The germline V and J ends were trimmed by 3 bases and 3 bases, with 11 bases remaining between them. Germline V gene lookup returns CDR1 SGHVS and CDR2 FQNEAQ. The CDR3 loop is CASSLSSGDYGYTF. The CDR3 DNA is TGTGCCAGCAGCTTGAGTTCTGGGGACTATGGCTACACCTTC.

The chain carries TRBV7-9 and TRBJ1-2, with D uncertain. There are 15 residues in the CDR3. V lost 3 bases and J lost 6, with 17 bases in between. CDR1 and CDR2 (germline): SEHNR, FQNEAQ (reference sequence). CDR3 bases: TGTGCCAGCAGCTTCACGAGCCCCGGCTGGCATGGCTACACCTTC. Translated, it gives CASSFTSPGWHGYTF.

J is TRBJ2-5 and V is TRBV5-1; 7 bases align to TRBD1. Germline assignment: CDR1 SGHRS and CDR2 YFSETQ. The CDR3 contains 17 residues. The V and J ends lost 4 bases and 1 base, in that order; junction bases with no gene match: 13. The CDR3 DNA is TGCGCCAGCAGCCCCCCCAGACAGGGCGCCGGCCAAGAGACCCAGTACTTC. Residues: CASSPPRQGAGQETQYF.

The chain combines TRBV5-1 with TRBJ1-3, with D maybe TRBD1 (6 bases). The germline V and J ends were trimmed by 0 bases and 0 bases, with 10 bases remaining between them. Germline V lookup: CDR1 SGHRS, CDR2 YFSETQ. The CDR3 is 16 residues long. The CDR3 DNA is TGCGCCAGCAGCTTGGTTGGGGGCGTCTCTGGAAACACCATATATTTT. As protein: CASSLVGGVSGNTIYF.